This TCR beta chain was sequenced in a study of shared clonotypes between healthy human individuals. Germline assignment: CDR1 PRHDT and CDR2 FYEKMQ (reference sequence). V lost 5 bases, J lost 0 bases, and 16 bases stayed unmatched. The CDR3 consists of 18 residues. Libraries were prepared by immunoSEQ multiplex PCR; TCRdb keeps only in-frame clonotypes and omits some of them. This table has a few million clones, about 92% appearing once. This sequence joins TRBV13 and TRBJ2-7; 7 positions match TRBD2. Sample: naive CD4+ T cells from PBMCs. Indicated subset: CD45RA+ positively selected. This TCR was recovered from a man in his late teens or twenties in good health. Some clones in this sample may be carry-over from other donors' samples. The CDR3: CASSGSSGANFSSYEQYF. DNA of the CDR3: TGTGCCAGCAGCGGATCTAGCGGAGCTAATTTTAGCTCCTACGAGCAGTACTTC. The full variable domain, its missing parts supplied by reference TRBV13 and TRBJ2-7, is AAGVIQSPRHLIKEKRETATLKCYPIPRHDTVYWYQQGPGQDPQFLISFYEKMQSDKGSIPDRFSAQQFSDYHSELNMSSLELGDSALYFCASSGSSGANFSSYEQYFGPGTRLTVT.